This T cell receptor (beta chain) was obtained from a study of blood T cell repertoires in COVID-19. Study at large: Sources were T cells, B-cell-depleted T cells, or PBMCs; the material itself was cDNA or gDNA.

Germline CDR1 SEHNR, CDR2 FQNEAQ (reference sequence). V gave up 6 bases and J gave up 8 bases; unmatched junction bases: 9. The CDR3 sequence is 15 residues long. Seattle's enrolled individuals joined amid active infection and were then monitored longitudinally. Study processing details: By means of reference gene primer amplification, nucleated cell counts were estimated. Generated by immunoSEQ multiplex PCR, the TCRdb table keeps only in-frame clones and is missing some. The DNA was the basis for D and trimming; V, J and clone size are from that table. Of roughly 110,000 clones listed, around 83% are singletons.

The sequenced material came from peripheral blood. The sequence was obtained from a woman aged 60 to 75 with COVID-19, enrolled during active disease. The gene calls are TRBV7-9 and TRBJ1-6, with TRBD1 matching over 8 bases. The CDR3 DNA follows: TGTGCCAGCAGAGGAGGTGGGACAGGACATTCACCCCTCCACTTT. It translates to CASRGGGTGHSPLHF.